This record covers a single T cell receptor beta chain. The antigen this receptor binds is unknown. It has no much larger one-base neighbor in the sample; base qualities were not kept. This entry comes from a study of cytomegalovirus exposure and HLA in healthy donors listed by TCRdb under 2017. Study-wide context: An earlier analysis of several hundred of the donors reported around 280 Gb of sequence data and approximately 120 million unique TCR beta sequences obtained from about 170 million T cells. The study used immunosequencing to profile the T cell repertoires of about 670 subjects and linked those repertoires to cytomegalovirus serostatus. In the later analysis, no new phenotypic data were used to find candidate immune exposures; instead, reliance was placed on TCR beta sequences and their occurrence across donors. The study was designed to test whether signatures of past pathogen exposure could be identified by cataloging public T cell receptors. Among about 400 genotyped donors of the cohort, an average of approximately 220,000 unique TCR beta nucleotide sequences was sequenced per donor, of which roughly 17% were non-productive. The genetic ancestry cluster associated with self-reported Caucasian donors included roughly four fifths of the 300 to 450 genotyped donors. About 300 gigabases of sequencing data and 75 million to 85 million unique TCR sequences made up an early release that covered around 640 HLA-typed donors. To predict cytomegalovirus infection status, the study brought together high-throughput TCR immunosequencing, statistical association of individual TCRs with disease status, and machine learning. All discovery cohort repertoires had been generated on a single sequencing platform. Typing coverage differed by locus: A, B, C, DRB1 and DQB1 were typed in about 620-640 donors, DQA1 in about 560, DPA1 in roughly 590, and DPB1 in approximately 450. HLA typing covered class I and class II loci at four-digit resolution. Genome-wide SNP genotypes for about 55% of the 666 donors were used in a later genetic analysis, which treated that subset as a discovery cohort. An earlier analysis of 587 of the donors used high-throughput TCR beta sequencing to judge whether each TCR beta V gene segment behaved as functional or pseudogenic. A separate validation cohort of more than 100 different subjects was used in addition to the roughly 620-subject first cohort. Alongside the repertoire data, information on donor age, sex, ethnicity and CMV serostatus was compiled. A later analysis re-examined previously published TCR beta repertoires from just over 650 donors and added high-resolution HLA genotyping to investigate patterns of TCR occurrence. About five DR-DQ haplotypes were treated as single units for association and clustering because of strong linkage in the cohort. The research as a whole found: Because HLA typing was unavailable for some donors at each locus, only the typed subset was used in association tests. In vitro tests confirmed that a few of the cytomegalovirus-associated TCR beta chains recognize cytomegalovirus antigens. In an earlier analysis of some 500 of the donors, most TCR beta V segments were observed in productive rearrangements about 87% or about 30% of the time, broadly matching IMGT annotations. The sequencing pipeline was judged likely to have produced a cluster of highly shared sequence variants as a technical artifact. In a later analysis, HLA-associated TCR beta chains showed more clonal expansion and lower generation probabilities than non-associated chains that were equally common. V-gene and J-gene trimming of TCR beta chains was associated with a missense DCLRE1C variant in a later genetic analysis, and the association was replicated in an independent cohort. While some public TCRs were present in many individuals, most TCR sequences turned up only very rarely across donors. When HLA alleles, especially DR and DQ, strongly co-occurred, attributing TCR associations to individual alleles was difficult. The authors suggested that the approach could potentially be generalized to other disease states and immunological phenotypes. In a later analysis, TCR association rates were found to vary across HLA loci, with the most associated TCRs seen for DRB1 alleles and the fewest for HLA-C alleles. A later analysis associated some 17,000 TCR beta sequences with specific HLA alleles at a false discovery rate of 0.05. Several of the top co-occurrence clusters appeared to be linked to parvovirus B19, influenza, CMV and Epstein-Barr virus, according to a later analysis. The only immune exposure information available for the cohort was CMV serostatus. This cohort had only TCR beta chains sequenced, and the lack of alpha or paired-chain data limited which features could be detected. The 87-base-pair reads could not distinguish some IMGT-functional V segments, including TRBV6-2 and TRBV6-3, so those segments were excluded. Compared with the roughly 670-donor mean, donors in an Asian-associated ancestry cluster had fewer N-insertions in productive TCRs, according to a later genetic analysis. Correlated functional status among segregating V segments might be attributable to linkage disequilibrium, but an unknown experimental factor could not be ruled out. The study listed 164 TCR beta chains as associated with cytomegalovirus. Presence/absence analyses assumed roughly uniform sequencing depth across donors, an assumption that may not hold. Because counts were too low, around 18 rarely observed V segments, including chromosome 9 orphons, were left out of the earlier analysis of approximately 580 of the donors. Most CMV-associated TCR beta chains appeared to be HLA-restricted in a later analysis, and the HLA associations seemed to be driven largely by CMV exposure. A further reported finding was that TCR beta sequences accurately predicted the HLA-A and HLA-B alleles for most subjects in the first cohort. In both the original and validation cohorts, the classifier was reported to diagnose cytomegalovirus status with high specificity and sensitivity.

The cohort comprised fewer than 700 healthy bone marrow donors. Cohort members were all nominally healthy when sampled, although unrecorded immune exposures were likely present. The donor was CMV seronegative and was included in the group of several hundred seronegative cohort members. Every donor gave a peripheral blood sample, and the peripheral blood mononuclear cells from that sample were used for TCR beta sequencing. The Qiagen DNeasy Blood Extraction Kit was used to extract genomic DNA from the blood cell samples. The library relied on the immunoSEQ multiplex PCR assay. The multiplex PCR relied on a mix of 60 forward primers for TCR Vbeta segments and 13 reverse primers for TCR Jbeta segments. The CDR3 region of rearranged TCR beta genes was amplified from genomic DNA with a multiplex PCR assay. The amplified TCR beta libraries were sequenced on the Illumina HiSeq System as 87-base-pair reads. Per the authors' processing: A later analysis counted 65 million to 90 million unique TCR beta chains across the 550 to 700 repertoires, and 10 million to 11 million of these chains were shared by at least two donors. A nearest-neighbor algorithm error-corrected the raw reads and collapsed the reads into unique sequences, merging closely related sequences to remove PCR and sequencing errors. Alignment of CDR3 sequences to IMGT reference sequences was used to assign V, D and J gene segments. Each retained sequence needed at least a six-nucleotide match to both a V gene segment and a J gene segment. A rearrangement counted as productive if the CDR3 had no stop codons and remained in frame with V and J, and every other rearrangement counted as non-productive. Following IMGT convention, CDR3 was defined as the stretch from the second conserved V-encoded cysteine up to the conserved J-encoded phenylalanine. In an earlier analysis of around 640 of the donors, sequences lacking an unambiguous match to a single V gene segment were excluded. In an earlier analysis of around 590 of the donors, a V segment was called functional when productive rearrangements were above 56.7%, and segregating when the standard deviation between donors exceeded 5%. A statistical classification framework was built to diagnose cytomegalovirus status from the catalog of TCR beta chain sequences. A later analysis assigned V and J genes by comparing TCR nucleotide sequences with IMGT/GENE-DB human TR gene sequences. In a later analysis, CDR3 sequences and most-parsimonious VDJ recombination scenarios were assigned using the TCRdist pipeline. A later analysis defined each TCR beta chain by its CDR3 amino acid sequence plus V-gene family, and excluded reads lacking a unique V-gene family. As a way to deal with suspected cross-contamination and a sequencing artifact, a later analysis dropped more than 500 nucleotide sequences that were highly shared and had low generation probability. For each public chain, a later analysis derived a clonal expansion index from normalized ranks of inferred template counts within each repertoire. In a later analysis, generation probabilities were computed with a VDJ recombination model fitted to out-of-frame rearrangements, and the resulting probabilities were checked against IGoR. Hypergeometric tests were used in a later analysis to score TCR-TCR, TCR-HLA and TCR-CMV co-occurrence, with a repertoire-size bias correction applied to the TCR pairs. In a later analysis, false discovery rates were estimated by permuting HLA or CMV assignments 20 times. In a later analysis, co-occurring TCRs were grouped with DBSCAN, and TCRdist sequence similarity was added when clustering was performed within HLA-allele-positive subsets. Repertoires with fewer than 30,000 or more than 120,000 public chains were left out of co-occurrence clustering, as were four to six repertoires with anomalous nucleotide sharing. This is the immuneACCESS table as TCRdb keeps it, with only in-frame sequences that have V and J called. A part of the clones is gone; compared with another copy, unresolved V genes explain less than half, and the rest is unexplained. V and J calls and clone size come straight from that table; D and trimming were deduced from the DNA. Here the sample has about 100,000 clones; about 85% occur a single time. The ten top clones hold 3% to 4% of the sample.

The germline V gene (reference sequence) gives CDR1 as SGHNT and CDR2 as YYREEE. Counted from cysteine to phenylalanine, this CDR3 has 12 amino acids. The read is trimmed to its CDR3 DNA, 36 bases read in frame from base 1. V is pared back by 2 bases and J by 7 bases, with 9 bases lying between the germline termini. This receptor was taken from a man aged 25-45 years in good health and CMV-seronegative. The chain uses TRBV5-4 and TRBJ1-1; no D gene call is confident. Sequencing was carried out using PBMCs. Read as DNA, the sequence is TGTGCCAGCAGCTTTTTGCAGAATGAAGCTTTCTTT. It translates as CASSFLQNEAFF.